This T cell receptor (beta chain) was identified during a study of blood T cell repertoires in COVID-19. As for the study in general: T cells, B-cell-depleted T cells, or PBMCs provided the cDNA or gDNA that served as material.

Per the original data handling: Estimates of nucleated cell counts were drawn from the amplification of reference gene primers. Clones were read by immunoSEQ multiplex PCR, and TCRdb kept only the in-frame ones, dropping some. V and J calls plus clone size are reproduced from that table; the DNA served to infer D and trimming. The sample has 120,000 or so clones, 70% to 90% seen once. Trimming cost V 6 bases and J 5 bases; bases outside gene matches: 11. The CDR3 length is 15 residues. Germline V lookup: CDR1 MDHEN, CDR2 SYDVKM. This receptor was taken from a human donor in a cohort sampled during active COVID-19. Sequencing input: peripheral blood. The V gene is TRBV28, the J gene TRBJ2-7, with 9 bases that match TRBD1. This chain's CDR3 is CASSTWGQGRNEQYF. The DNA of the CDR3 is TGTGCCAGCAGCACCTGGGGACAGGGACGTAACGAGCAGTACTTC.